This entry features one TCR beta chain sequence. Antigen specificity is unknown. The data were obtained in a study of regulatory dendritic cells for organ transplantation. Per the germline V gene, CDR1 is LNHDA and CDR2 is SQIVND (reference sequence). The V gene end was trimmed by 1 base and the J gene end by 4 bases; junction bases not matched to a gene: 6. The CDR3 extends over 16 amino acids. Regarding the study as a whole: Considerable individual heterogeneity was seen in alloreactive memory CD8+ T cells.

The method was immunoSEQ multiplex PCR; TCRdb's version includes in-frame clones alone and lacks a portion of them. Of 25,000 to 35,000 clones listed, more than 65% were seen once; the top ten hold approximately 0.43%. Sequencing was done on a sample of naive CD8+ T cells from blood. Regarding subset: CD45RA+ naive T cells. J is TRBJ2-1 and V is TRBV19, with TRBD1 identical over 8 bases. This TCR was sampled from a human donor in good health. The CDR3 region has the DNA TGTGCCAGTAGTATAGCTGAGACAGGGGTATACAATGAGCAGTTCTTC. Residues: CASSIAETGVYNEQFF.